The rows below give T cell receptor beta chains drawn from one sample of a study of cytomegalovirus exposure and HLA in healthy donors. Profiling relied on immunoSEQ multiplex PCR, and the TCRdb table lists in-frame clones only, not all of them. The table lists about 360,000 clones, just over 85% of them singletons. The specimen sequenced was PBMCs. These receptors came from a woman under 30 in good health and CMV-seronegative. Each CDR3 is given without its conserved first and last residue. The order of the fields is V gene, CDR3 protein.

v_gene: TRBV19; CDR3aa: ASSIEVAGPYEQY
v_gene: TRBV27; CDR3aa: ASSRGGARGYT
v_gene: TRBV28; CDR3aa: ASSAGGRGETQY
v_gene: TRBV6-5; CDR3aa: ASSYGLGRVEQY
v_gene: TRBV5-6; CDR3aa: ASSWGQGPLH
v_gene: TRBV5-1; CDR3aa: ASSLVGGETQY
v_gene: TRBV6-1; CDR3aa: ASSEGVRLAEAF
v_gene: TRBV9; CDR3aa: ASSAKTGNTEAF
v_gene: TRBV7-7; CDR3aa: ATTDGTEAF
v_gene: TRBV2; CDR3aa: ASSEIYTEAF
v_gene: TRBV9; CDR3aa: ASSVDVQGSTDTQY
v_gene: TRBV19; CDR3aa: ASSIFGVGEQF
v_gene: TRBV6-5; CDR3aa: ASKAGRVTEAF
v_gene: TRBV30; CDR3aa: ARGAPYEQY
v_gene: TRBV4-1; CDR3aa: ASSQDPRYEQY
v_gene: TRBV5-1; CDR3aa: ASSPEGAEAF
v_gene: TRBV2; CDR3aa: ASRRPPGDYGYT
v_gene: TRBV30; CDR3aa: AWSTGTGTFTDTQY
v_gene: TRBV13; CDR3aa: ASSLGGTSVTGELF
v_gene: TRBV9; CDR3aa: ASSGGTEGTEY
v_gene: TRBV19; CDR3aa: ASMPVAGGNTQY
v_gene: TRBV29-1; CDR3aa: SVEEQGGWSTEAF
v_gene: TRBV28; CDR3aa: ASRGSSITGELF
v_gene: TRBV4-1; CDR3aa: ASSHAIANTEAF
v_gene: TRBV4-1; CDR3aa: ASSQSPMNTEAF
v_gene: TRBV28; CDR3aa: ASRTSDRSNTEAF
v_gene: TRBV28; CDR3aa: ASSPGLSGELF
v_gene: TRBV11-2; CDR3aa: ASSHLRGRLSSYEQY
v_gene: TRBV6-1; CDR3aa: ASSALRGSYNEQF
v_gene: TRBV30; CDR3aa: AWSNNFQGFMGGYT
v_gene: TRBV2; CDR3aa: ASSRPDRGSYEQY
v_gene: TRBV7-2; CDR3aa: ASSYGLSGEQY
v_gene: TRBV20-1; CDR3aa: SASRVNGYT
v_gene: TRBV19; CDR3aa: ASSIRDREGNEQF
v_gene: TRBV27; CDR3aa: ASSSRQLLTDTQY
v_gene: TRBV2; CDR3aa: ASSAPGAGGSYNEQF
v_gene: TRBV10-1; CDR3aa: ASSESGTVIYEQY
v_gene: TRBV28; CDR3aa: ASRPTGWGLNQPQH
v_gene: TRBV29-1; CDR3aa: SVESSGRGGNEQF
v_gene: TRBV9; CDR3aa: ASSVDGMEGSGYT
v_gene: TRBV11-2; CDR3aa: ASSIRTGTEAF
v_gene: TRBV15; CDR3aa: ATSRGGSGESAEAF
v_gene: TRBV7-8; CDR3aa: ASSLIGTGGNSPLH
v_gene: TRBV29-1; CDR3aa: SVAGIGEQF
v_gene: TRBV27; CDR3aa: ASTNVGGNYGYT